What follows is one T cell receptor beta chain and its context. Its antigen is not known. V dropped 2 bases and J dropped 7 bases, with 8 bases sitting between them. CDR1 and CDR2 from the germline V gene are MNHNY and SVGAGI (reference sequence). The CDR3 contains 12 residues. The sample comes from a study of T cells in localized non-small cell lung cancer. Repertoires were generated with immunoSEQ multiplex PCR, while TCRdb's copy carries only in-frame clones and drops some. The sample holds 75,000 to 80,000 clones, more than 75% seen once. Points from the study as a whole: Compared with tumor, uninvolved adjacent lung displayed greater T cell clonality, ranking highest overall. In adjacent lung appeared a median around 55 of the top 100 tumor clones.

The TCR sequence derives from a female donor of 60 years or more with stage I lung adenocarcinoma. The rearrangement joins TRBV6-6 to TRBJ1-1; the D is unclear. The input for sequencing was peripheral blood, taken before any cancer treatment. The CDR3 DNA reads TGTGCCAGCAGTTACCTAGGTAATGAAGCTTTCTTT. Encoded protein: CASSYLGNEAFF.